What follows are 14 T cell receptor beta chains derived from one specimen sequenced in a study of human T cells and chemical hapten exposure. Individual cDNA molecules had unique molecular identifiers attached to them by the library. One entry per CDR3 protein results from TCRdb running MiXCR on the reads. Altogether 860 or so distinct CDR3 sequences are present, roughly 74% being singletons, with the ten largest covering just over 5%. Sequencing started from total RNA isolated from unfractionated whole blood. The sequenced material came from whole blood. The source of these receptors is a human donor with alopecia, or a healthy volunteer (not recorded which). Some clones in this sample may be carry-over from other donors' samples. This table probably holds off-target reads from a library built for another chain.

V gene TRBV11-2 combines with J gene TRBJ2-3; TRBD2 aligns across 13 bases. Unmatched junction bases numbered 12, after V lost 4 bases and J lost 2 bases. Germline V gene lookup returns CDR1 SGHAT and CDR2 FQNNGV. This CDR3 contains 19 residues. The CDR3 nucleotides read TGTGCCAGCAGCTCGGGACTAGCGGGGAGACGACCCTCCACAGATACGCAGTATTTT. This codes for CASSSGLAGRRPSTDTQYF.

This chain connects TRBV12-3 or TRBV12-4 to TRBJ2-7; D is undetermined. Trimming took off 1 base at V and 2 bases at J, with 18 bases between the two ends. The CDR3 spans 17 residues. The CDR3 DNA follows: TGTGCCAGCAGTTTAGAGTATTCGGCAGGCCAAACCTACGAGCAGTACTTC. Amino acids: CASSLEYSAGQTYEQYF.

V gene TRBV7-8 combines with J gene TRBJ1-5; D ambiguous. The CDR3 consists of 13 residues. V was trimmed by 1 base and J by 6 bases, leaving 7 bases between them. Per germline, CDR1 SGHVS and CDR2 FQNEAQ. CDR3 sequence: CASSLDMGQPQHF. The DNA of the CDR3 is TGTGCCAGCAGCTTAGATATGGGTCAGCCCCAGCATTTT.

The rearrangement uses TRBV14 and TRBJ2-3; D remains ambiguous. Germline V gene data show CDR1 as SGHDN and CDR2 as FVKESK. V was pared by 4 bases and J by 2 bases, with 19 bases between. The CDR3 runs 17 residues. CDR3 sequence: CASSLLDGFNPTDTQYF. The CDR3 region has the DNA TGTGCCAGCAGCCTTTTGGACGGCTTCAATCCCACAGATACGCAGTATTTT.

This chain connects TRBV9 to TRBJ2-1; no clear D gene. Deletions cut 4 bases from V and 4 bases from J, with 12 bases between. Germline CDR1 reads SGDLS; CDR2 reads YYNGEE. CDR3 length: 14 amino acids. The CDR3 DNA sequence: TGTGCCAGCAGCCCCCGGGCCCCTTACAATGAGCAGTTCTTC. Translating it yields CASSPRAPYNEQFF. The whole variable domain, remainder taken from reference TRBV9 and TRBJ2-1, is DSGVTQTPKHLITATGQRVTLRCSPRSGDLSVYWYQQSLDQGLQFLIQYYNGEERAKGNILERFSAQQFPDLHSELNLSSLELGDSALYFCASSPRAPYNEQFFGPGTRLTVL.

The CDR3 DNA reads TGTGCCAGCAGCTTCAGAGGACCATCGTTCTTC. Translating gives CASSFRGPSFF. The gene calls are TRBV7-9 and TRBJ2-1; no clear D gene. V was trimmed by 3 bases and J by 15 bases, leaving 12 bases between them. The CDR3 loop spans 11 amino acids. Germline V CDR1 and CDR2: SEHNR, FQNEAQ (reference sequence).

The chain links TRBV5-1 to TRBJ2-1; TRBD2 matches 7 bases. Germline values: CDR1 SGHRS, CDR2 YFSETQ. The CDR3 is 17 amino acids. V lost 4 bases to trimming and J lost 9 bases; unmatched junction nucleotides: 19. Here the CDR3 DNA reads TGCGCCAGCAGCCCGGCGCGGCTAGCGGTGGGGTCCCTTGAGCAGTTCTTC. This codes for CASSPARLAVGSLEQFF.

This chain's CDR3 is CASSYSMTGNTDTQYF. The CDR3 nucleotides read TGTGCCAGCAGTTACTCGATGACAGGGAACACAGATACGCAGTATTTT. J is TRBJ2-3 and V is TRBV6-5; 7 bases align to TRBD1. This CDR3 is built from 16 residues. Trimming cost V 0 bases and J 2 bases; bases outside gene matches: 5. Germline V CDR1 and CDR2: MNHEY, SVGAGI.

About this clonotype: Compared with germline, one end of the junction differs, possibly owing to a read error. The J gene is TRBJ1-2, the V gene TRBV20-1; D gene uncertain. Looked up from germline, CDR1 is DFQATT and CDR2 is SNEGSKA (reference sequence). This CDR3 region has 13 residues. CDR3 bases: TGCAGTGCTGGAGACGGAGCTAACTATGGCTACACCTTC. The encoded protein is CSAGDGANYGYTF.

The chain couples TRBV4-1 to TRBJ2-3; TRBD2 agrees at 8 bases. The CDR3 is made up of 18 amino acids. Germline values: CDR1 MGHRA, CDR2 YSYEKL. V lost 2 bases to trimming and J lost 3 bases; unmatched junction nucleotides: 13. The CDR3 nucleotides read TGCGCCAGCAGCCAACGAAGACGGGGGGGCGAGTGGACAGATACGCAGTATTTT. It codes for CASSQRRRGGEWTDTQYF.

The chain recombines TRBV20-1 with TRBJ2-3; unclear D gene. This CDR3 has 13 amino acids. Germline lookup yields CDR1 DFQATT and CDR2 SNEGSKA (reference sequence). V lost 0 bases and J lost 6, with 10 bases in between. The CDR3 loop reads CSARDSARDTQYF. CDR3 DNA: TGCAGTGCTAGAGATTCGGCGCGGGATACGCAGTATTTT.

CDR3 bases: TGTGCCAGCAGCCTTTGGACAGGGGGTAACACCGGGGAGCTGTTTTTT. It translates to CASSLWTGGNTGELFF. The chain carries TRBV4-2 and TRBJ2-2, with TRBD1 matching over 10 bases. Germline V gives CDR1 LGHNA, CDR2 YNFKEQ. CDR3 length: 16 amino acids. V lost 4 bases and J lost 2; bases outside the gene matches: 4.

V usage is TRBV5-1 and J usage is TRBJ2-5, with D perhaps TRBD1 or TRBD2 (5 bases each). Germline CDR1 is SGHRS and CDR2 is YFSETQ. This CDR3 comprises 15 residues. V lost 0 bases and J 1 base, leaving 10 bases between the germline ends. CDR3: CASSLDRGSQETQYF. CDR3 nucleotide sequence: TGCGCCAGCAGCTTGGATCGGGGCAGCCAAGAGACCCAGTACTTC. Combining the CDR3 with reference TRBV5-1 and TRBJ2-5 gives the whole variable domain KAGVTQTPRYLIKTRGQQVTLSCSPISGHRSVSWYQQTPGQGLQFLFEYFSETQRNKGNFPGRFSGRQFSNSRSEMNVSTLELGDSALYLCASSLDRGSQETQYFGPGTRLLVL.

The chain uses TRBV12-3 or TRBV12-4 and TRBJ2-7; tentative D call: TRBD2 (6 bases). Trimming shortened V by 6 bases and J by 2 bases, and 14 bases separated the two germline ends. The CDR3 contains 14 residues. CDR3 coding DNA: TGTGCCAGCAGAACCGGGACTCATCCCTACGAGCAGTACTTC. Its protein product is CASRTGTHPYEQYF.